This record looks at one T cell receptor beta chain sequence and its context. Its antigen remains unknown. These data belong to a study of cytomegalovirus exposure and HLA in healthy donors. Germline V gene lookup returns CDR1 SNHLY and CDR2 FYNNEI. The junction had 9 bases not matched to a gene; V was cut back by 8 bases and J by 7 bases. CDR3 length equals 15 residues. The PCR used 60 Vbeta and 13 Jbeta primers. Method: immunoSEQ multiplex PCR; TCRdb's copy keeps in-frame clones and lacks some. The sample yields approximately 92,000 clones, approximately 81% seen once. Overall study findings and caveats: A likely sequencing artifact accounted for one observed cluster of highly shared sequence variants.

This receptor was obtained from a woman aged 70-85 years in good health and CMV-seropositive. What was sequenced was PBMCs. The chain has TRBV2 and TRBJ1-4; TRBD1 matches at 11 bases. CDR3: CASGDGQGAREKLFF. DNA for the CDR3: TGTGCCAGCGGGGACGGACAGGGGGCTCGTGAAAAACTGTTTTTT.